This passage covers 32 T cell receptor beta chains from one sample sequenced in a study of blood T cell repertoires in COVID-19. Assay used: immunoSEQ multiplex PCR; TCRdb lists only in-frame clones, some missing. The table shows around 220,000 clones, with 84% occurring only once. Material: peripheral blood. These receptors came from a man younger than 45 with active or convalescent COVID-19.

A single count supports this clone. V usage is TRBV18 and J usage is TRBJ1-2, with TRBD1 matching 8 bases. Per the germline V gene, CDR1 is KGHSH and CDR2 is LQKENI. This CDR3 spans 13 amino acids. V was clipped by 3 bases and J by 8 bases; unmatched bases: 5. The DNA for the CDR3 is TGTGCCAGCTCACCGGACAGGGATCGCGGCTACACCTTC. Protein: CASSPDRDRGYTF.

The chain couples TRBV19 to TRBJ1-2; tentative D call: TRBD1 (6 bases). The germline CDR1 and CDR2 sequences are LNHDA and SQIVND (reference sequence). V was shortened by 5 bases and J by 4 bases, with 11 bases between the two germline ends. The CDR3 has 13 amino acids. CDR3 loop: CASSPDRTYGYTF. As DNA, the CDR3 is TGTGCCAGTAGTCCAGACAGGACCTATGGCTACACCTTC. Variable domain in full (rest from reference TRBV19 and TRBJ1-2): DGGITQSPKYLFRKEGQNVTLSCEQNLNHDAMYWYRQDPGQGLRLIYYSQIVNDFQKGDIAEGYSVSREKKESFPLTVTSAQKNPTAFYLCASSPDRTYGYTFGSGTRLTVV.

A remark on this clone: At one boundary the junction diverges from the germline segment, which might be a read error. V gene TRBV15 combines with J gene TRBJ2-1; tentative D call: TRBD2 (7 bases). CDR3 length: 12 amino acids. Germline-derived CDR1 and CDR2 are LNHNV and YYDKDF (reference sequence). The CDR3 region has the DNA TGTGCCACCAGCAGAGACCGGACTAGGGGGGTCTTC. This encodes CATSRDRTRGVF.

J is TRBJ1-4 and V is TRBV7-9, with 8 positions matching TRBD1. This CDR3 contains 15 residues. Looked up from germline, CDR1 is SEHNR and CDR2 is FQNEAQ (reference sequence). Trimming removed 1 base from V and 4 bases from J; junction bases left unmatched: 2. This CDR3 is CASSLVQGVNEKLFF. CDR3 in DNA: TGTGCCAGCAGCTTAGTACAGGGGGTTAATGAAAAACTGTTTTTT.

The chain couples TRBV19 to TRBJ2-1, with 12 bases identical to TRBD2. After removal of 5 bases from V and 2 bases from J, the junction contained 7 bases not matched to a gene. The germline CDR1 and CDR2 sequences are LNHDA and SQIVND (reference sequence). The CDR3 runs 17 residues. CDR3 amino acids: CASSPLAGGPAYNEQFF. The CDR3 nucleotides read TGTGCCAGTAGTCCTCTAGCGGGAGGGCCCGCCTACAATGAGCAGTTCTTC.

The V call is TRBV7-9, the J call TRBJ2-1; 7 bases map to TRBD2. V lost 5 bases, J lost 7 bases, and 8 bases stayed unmatched. The CDR3 consists of 14 residues. Germline V lookup: CDR1 SEHNR, CDR2 FQNEAQ (reference sequence). The CDR3 spells CASSPRWEGNEQFF. The CDR3 bases are TGTGCCAGCAGCCCCAGGTGGGAGGGTAATGAGCAGTTCTTC.

In its sample, this clone was seen a few times. This sequence joins TRBV28 and TRBJ2-1, with 8 bases aligning to TRBD1. The trim removed 5 bases at V and 0 bases at J, leaving 0 bases unmatched. Germline V gene data show CDR1 as MDHEN and CDR2 as SYDVKM. The CDR3 covers 14 residues. CDR3 region: CASSTGGSYNEQFF. CDR3 bases: TGTGCCAGCAGTACAGGGGGCTCCTACAATGAGCAGTTCTTC.

The chain combines TRBV19 with TRBJ1-1; D not certain. Per germline, CDR1 LNHDA and CDR2 SQIVND (reference sequence). The V gene lost 0 bases and the J gene lost 4 bases, with 12 bases spanning the gap. The CDR3 consists of 15 residues. DNA of the CDR3: TGTGCCAGTAGTATAGATTTTGTGAGAATCACTGAAGCTTTCTTT. It yields the protein CASSIDFVRITEAFF.

Details on this clone: Other nucleotide sequences in the sample specify the same CDR3. The chain joins TRBV7-2 to TRBJ1-2, with D uncertain. With 4 bases removed from V and 3 bases from J, the gap between germline ends came to 3 bases. Germline CDR1 reads SGHTA; CDR2 reads FQGNSA. The CDR3 consists of 11 residues. The CDR3 here is CASSSYYGYTF. CDR3 nucleotides: TGTGCCAGCAGCTCTTACTATGGCTACACCTTC.

The V call is TRBV3-1 (or the pseudogene TRBV3-2), the J call TRBJ1-2, with D possibly TRBD1 on 5 matching bases. Looked up from germline, CDR1 is LGHDT and CDR2 is YNNKEL (reference sequence). The V and J ends lost 6 bases and 4 bases respectively, with 21 bases between them. The CDR3 contains 16 residues. CDR3 DNA sequence: TGTGCCAGCAGTCGTACATCAAGGGGTCCCCCCTATGGCTACACCTTC. This gives the protein CASSRTSRGPPYGYTF.

V gene TRBV4-1 combines with J gene TRBJ1-6; D is possibly TRBD1 (5 bases). Trimming cost V 0 bases and J 7 bases, with 16 bases left between them. The CDR3 is made up of 17 amino acids. Germline values: CDR1 MGHRA, CDR2 YSYEKL. CDR3 sequence: CASSQDGQGWRNSPLHF. CDR3 sequence (DNA): TGCGCCAGCAGCCAAGATGGCCAGGGATGGCGGAATTCACCCCTCCACTTT.

The chain joins TRBV28 to TRBJ1-1; D is unresolved. CDR1 and CDR2 (germline): MDHEN, SYDVKM. The CDR3 sequence is 14 residues long. V was pared by 4 bases and J by 9 bases, with 18 bases between. The CDR3 sequence: CASSSLSEAAKAFF. In nucleotides, the CDR3 is TGTGCCAGCAGTTCTCTTTCGGAGGCGGCTAAAGCTTTCTTT.

This chain links TRBV12-3 or TRBV12-4 with TRBJ2-3; 11 positions match TRBD2. The CDR3 is 13 residues long. Germline trimming cut 6 bases from V and 4 bases from J; bases unmatched to any gene: 0. The chain's CDR3 is CASRLAGADTQYF. CDR3 DNA: TGTGCCAGCAGACTAGCGGGAGCAGATACGCAGTATTTT.

The chain has TRBV30 and TRBJ1-4; 10 bases line up with TRBD1. The CDR3 totals 14 residues. Trimming cost V 4 bases and J 8 bases; bases outside gene matches: 7. Germline V gene data show CDR1 as GTSNPN and CDR2 as SVGIG (reference sequence). The CDR3 coding sequence is TGTGCCTGGACCCGGACAGGGGGAAGAGAAAAACTGTTTTTT. It is translated as CAWTRTGGREKLFF.

The gene calls are TRBV6-2 or TRBV6-3 and TRBJ1-4, with no clear D. V dropped 2 bases and J dropped 0 bases, with 19 bases sitting between them. Germline V gives CDR1 MNHEY, CDR2 SVGEGT. The length of the CDR3 is 19 residues. The CDR3 DNA reads TGTGCCAGCAGTTACGGAGTGGAGGGCGATGTATCAACTAATGAAAAACTGTTTTTT. This translates into CASSYGVEGDVSTNEKLFF.

The chain employs TRBV10-3 and TRBJ2-7, with D possibly matching TRBD2 (5 bases). The germline V gene has CDR1 ENHRY and CDR2 SYGVKD. V shed 4 bases and J shed 7 bases, with 8 bases lying between them. The CDR3 extends over 11 amino acids. As DNA, the CDR3 is TGTGCCATCAGTGGAGGGTATGAGCAGTACTTC. Protein: CAISGGYEQYF.

The chain employs TRBV27 and TRBJ1-2; D might be TRBD1 (5 bases). V lost 8 bases, J lost 2 bases, and 18 bases lay in between. CDR1 is MNHEY and CDR2 is SMNVEV in the germline V gene (reference sequence). This CDR3 spans 15 amino acids. CDR3 protein: CASASGMQGNYGYTF. The CDR3 bases are TGTGCCAGCGCCTCCGGCATGCAGGGAAACTATGGCTACACCTTC.

V gene TRBV12-3 or TRBV12-4 combines with J gene TRBJ1-1, with D uncertain. The CDR3 extends over 13 amino acids. With 1 base removed from V and 8 bases from J, the gap between germline ends came to 11 bases. CDR3 nucleotides: TGTGCCAGCAGTTTAGACACTACTCGGGAAGCTTTCTTT. The encoded protein is CASSLDTTREAFF.

In this sample, this clone turned up once. The J gene is TRBJ1-1, the V gene TRBV13; maybe TRBD1 (6 bases). Trimming took 7 bases from V and 4 from J, leaving 19 bases between them. CDR1 PRHDT and CDR2 FYEKMQ come from the germline V gene (reference sequence). The CDR3 length is 15 residues. Here the CDR3 reads CASTPAGALSTEAFF. CDR3 DNA: TGTGCCAGCACCCCCGCAGGGGCGTTGAGCACTGAAGCTTTCTTT. The entire variable domain, with the rest obtained from reference TRBV13 and TRBJ1-1, is as follows: AAGVIQSPRHLIKEKRETATLKCYPIPRHDTVYWYQQGPGQDPQFLISFYEKMQSDKGSIPDRFSAQQFSDYHSELNMSSLELGDSALYFCASTPAGALSTEAFFGQGTRLTVV.

The V call is TRBV9, the J call TRBJ2-3; tentative D call: TRBD2 (6 bases). From germline, CDR1 is SGDLS and CDR2 YYNGEE. The CDR3 covers 14 residues. V lost 7 bases and J lost 0, with 12 bases in between. The DNA of the CDR3 is TGTGCCAGCCGGAGCGGGCCGAGCACAGATACGCAGTATTTT. It yields the protein CASRSGPSTDTQYF. Drawing the rest from reference TRBV9 and TRBJ2-3, the complete variable domain is DSGVTQTPKHLITATGQRVTLRCSPRSGDLSVYWYQQSLDQGLQFLIQYYNGEERAKGNILERFSAQQFPDLHSELNLSSLELGDSALYFCASRSGPSTDTQYFGPGTRLTVL.

The chain joins TRBV5-8 to TRBJ2-3; weak D call: TRBD2 (6 bases). The length of the CDR3 is 18 residues. The germline V gene has CDR1 SGHTS and CDR2 YDEGEE. The germline V and J ends were trimmed by 6 bases and 5 bases, with 28 bases remaining between them. CDR3 bases: TGTGCCAGCACCTCTCAGTTCGGTCCAGGGAGGTTCGGAGATACGCAGTATTTT. Protein: CASTSQFGPGRFGDTQYF.

This clone was found a few times. The V call is TRBV7-3, the J call TRBJ2-1; D not certain. The CDR3 covers 12 residues. The V gene lost 1 base and the J gene lost 6 bases, with 4 bases spanning the gap. Germline CDR1 reads SGHTA; CDR2 reads FQGTGA. The CDR3, as DNA: TGTGCCAGCAGCTTAAGCAGCAATGAGCAGTTCTTC. This encodes CASSLSSNEQFF.

The rearrangement uses TRBV21-1 and TRBJ2-2; the table's D gene call, TRBD1, was not cross checked with the DNA. TRBV21-1 is a recognized pseudogene. The CDR3 is made up of 13 amino acids. Here the CDR3 reads CATSRQGSGELFF. CDR3 in DNA: TGTGCCACCTCCCGACAGGGTAGCGGGGAGCTGTTTTTT.

The V and J genes are TRBV28 and TRBJ1-1; D perhaps matches TRBD1 (6 bases). Germline V CDR1 and CDR2: MDHEN, SYDVKM. The CDR3 length is 15 residues. Trimming removed 6 bases at V and 4 bases at J, with 18 bases between. The CDR3 loop is CASRVYRVGGTEAFF. The CDR3 nucleotides are TGTGCCAGCAGGGTCTACAGGGTAGGAGGCACTGAAGCTTTCTTT. The entire variable domain, with the rest obtained from reference TRBV28 and TRBJ1-1, is as follows: DVKVTQSSRYLVKRTGEKVFLECVQDMDHENMFWYRQDPGLGLRLIYFSYDVKMKEKGDIPEGYSVSREKKERFSLILESASTNQTSMYLCASRVYRVGGTEAFFGQGTRLTVV.

The V gene is TRBV6-7, the J gene TRBJ2-1; TRBD2 agrees at 9 bases. TRBV6-7 is an ORF; its function is uncertain. After removal of 5 bases from V and 14 bases from J, the junction contained 4 bases not matched to a gene. This CDR3 has 11 residues. The DNA for the CDR3 is TGTGCCAGCAGTCCTGGACTAGCGAAGTTCTTC. Protein product: CASSPGLAKFF.

The rearrangement links TRBV7-9 to TRBJ1-6; 9 positions match TRBD1. CDR3 length equals 16 residues. Trimming took 1 base from V and 10 from J; bases not matched to a gene: 8. Germline assignment: CDR1 SEHNR and CDR2 FQNEAQ (reference sequence). The CDR3 bases are TGTGCCAGCAGCTTAGTAGTGGGACAGGGAGCATCACCCCTCCACTTT. Translating it yields CASSLVVGQGASPLHF.

This chain uses TRBV6-6 with TRBJ2-7; maybe TRBD1 (6 bases). This CDR3 has 13 amino acids. Per germline, CDR1 MNHNY and CDR2 SVGAGI (reference sequence). V gave up 4 bases and J gave up 8 bases, with 15 bases separating them. DNA of the CDR3: TGTGCCAGCAGTTCCCGGACAGCGGCGCAGCAGTACTTC. It yields the protein CASSSRTAAQQYF.

This clone was detected a few times. The chain recombines TRBV28 with TRBJ2-7; D is unclear. V gave up 2 bases and J gave up 6 bases, with 11 bases separating them. Germline CDR1 MDHEN, CDR2 SYDVKM. This CDR3 is built from 13 residues. CDR3 in DNA: TGTGCCAGCAGTTTACGGCTAGATCGCGAGCAGTACTTC. The encoded protein is CASSLRLDREQYF.

This chain links TRBV30 with TRBJ2-3; 7 nucleotides agree with TRBD1. Germline loops: CDR1 GTSNPN, CDR2 SVGIG (reference sequence). V shed 3 bases and J 1 base; nucleotides not matched to a gene: 13. The CDR3 is made up of 17 amino acids. The CDR3 region has the DNA TGTGCCTGGAGGACAGTTCCACAGGGGTTGGGCACAGATACGCAGTATTTT. Encoded protein: CAWRTVPQGLGTDTQYF.

V gene TRBV30 combines with J gene TRBJ1-1; unclear D gene. The germline V gene has CDR1 GTSNPN and CDR2 SVGIG (reference sequence). Trimming stripped 2 bases from V and 1 base from J, with 8 bases between. This CDR3 has 13 amino acids. This chain's CDR3 is CAWSTEENTEAFF. The CDR3 nucleotides are TGTGCCTGGAGTACGGAGGAGAACACTGAAGCTTTCTTT.

The chain uses TRBV7-6 and TRBJ2-3; D unresolved. Germline CDR1 reads SGHVS; CDR2 reads FNYEAQ. The CDR3 loop spans 15 amino acids. The germline V and J ends were trimmed by 1 base and 1 base, with 9 bases remaining between them. In DNA form, the CDR3 reads TGTGCCAGCAGCTTAGATTCAGGCCGCACAGATACGCAGTATTTT. Protein product: CASSLDSGRTDTQYF. Supplemented by reference TRBV7-6 and TRBJ2-3, the full variable domain reads GAGVSQSPRYKVTKRGQDVALRCDPISGHVSLYWYRQALGQGPEFLTYFNYEAQQDKSGLPNDRFSAERPEGSISTLTIQRTEQRDSAMYRCASSLDSGRTDTQYFGPGTRLTVL.

This clone has only one observation. The V gene is TRBV5-1, the J gene TRBJ1-2; 8 bases agree with TRBD1. The CDR3 runs 15 residues. Germline values: CDR1 SGHRS, CDR2 YFSETQ. J gave up 7 bases and V 4 bases, and 12 bases lay outside the gene matches. This CDR3 is CASSHGTGRAGGYTF. Written as DNA, the CDR3 is TGCGCCAGCAGCCACGGGACAGGTCGCGCGGGTGGCTACACCTTC.